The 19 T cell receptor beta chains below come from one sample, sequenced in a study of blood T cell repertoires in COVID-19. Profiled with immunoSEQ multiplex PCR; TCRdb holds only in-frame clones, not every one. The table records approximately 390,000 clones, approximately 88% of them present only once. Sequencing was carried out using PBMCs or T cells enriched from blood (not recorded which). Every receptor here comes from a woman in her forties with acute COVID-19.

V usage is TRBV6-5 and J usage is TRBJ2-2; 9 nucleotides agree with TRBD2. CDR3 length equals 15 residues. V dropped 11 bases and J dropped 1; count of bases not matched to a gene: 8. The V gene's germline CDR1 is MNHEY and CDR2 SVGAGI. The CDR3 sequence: CAGAPLAGNTGELFF. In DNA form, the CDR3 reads TGTGCCGGCGCCCCACTAGCGGGGAACACCGGGGAGCTGTTTTTT.

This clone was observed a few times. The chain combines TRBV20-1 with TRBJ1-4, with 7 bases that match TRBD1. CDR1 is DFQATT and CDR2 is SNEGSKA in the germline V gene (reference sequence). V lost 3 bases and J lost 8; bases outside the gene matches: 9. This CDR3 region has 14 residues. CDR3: CSASRRGLGEKLFF. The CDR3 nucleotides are TGCAGTGCTAGTCGAAGGGGGCTAGGGGAAAAACTGTTTTTT.

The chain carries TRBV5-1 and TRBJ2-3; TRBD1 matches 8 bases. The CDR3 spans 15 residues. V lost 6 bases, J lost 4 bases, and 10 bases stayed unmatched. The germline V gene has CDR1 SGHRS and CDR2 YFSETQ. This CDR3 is CASTLSGQGADTQYF. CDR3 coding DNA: TGCGCCAGCACCCTTTCCGGACAGGGAGCAGATACGCAGTATTTT.

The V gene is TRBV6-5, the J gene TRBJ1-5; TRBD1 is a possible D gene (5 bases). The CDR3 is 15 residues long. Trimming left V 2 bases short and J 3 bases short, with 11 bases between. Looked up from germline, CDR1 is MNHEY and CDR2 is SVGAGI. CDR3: CASSYDRQSNQPQHF. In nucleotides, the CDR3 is TGTGCCAGCAGTTACGACCGACAGTCCAATCAGCCCCAGCATTTT.

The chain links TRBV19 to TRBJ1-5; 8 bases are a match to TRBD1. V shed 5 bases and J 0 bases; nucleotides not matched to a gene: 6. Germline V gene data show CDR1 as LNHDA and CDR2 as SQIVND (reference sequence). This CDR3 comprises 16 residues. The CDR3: CASSHDRGNSNQPQHF. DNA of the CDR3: TGTGCCAGTAGTCACGACAGGGGAAATAGCAATCAGCCCCAGCATTTT. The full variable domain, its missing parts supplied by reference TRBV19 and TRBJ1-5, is DGGITQSPKYLFRKEGQNVTLSCEQNLNHDAMYWYRQDPGQGLRLIYYSQIVNDFQKGDIAEGYSVSREKKESFPLTVTSAQKNPTAFYLCASSHDRGNSNQPQHFGDGTRLSIL.

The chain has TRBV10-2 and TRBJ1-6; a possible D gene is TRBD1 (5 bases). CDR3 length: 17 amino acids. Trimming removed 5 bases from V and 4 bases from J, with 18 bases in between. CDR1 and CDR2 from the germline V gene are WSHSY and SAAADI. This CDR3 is CASSHTRDGGYNSPLHF. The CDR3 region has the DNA TGCGCCAGCAGTCACACCCGGGACGGGGGTTATAATTCACCCCTCCACTTT.

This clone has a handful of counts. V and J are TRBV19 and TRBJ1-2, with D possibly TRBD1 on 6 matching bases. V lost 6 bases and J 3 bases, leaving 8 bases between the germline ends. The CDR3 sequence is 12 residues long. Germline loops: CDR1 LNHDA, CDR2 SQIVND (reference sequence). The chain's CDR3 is CASRDSYYGYTF. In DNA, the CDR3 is TGTGCCAGTAGGGACAGCTACTATGGCTACACCTTC.

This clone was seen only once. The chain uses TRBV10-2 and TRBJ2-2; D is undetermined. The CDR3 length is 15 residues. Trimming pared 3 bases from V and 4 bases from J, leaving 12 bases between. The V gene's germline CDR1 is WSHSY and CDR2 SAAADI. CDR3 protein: CASSDLRLFTGELFF. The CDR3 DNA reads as TGCGCCAGCAGTGACTTACGACTGTTCACCGGGGAGCTGTTTTTT.

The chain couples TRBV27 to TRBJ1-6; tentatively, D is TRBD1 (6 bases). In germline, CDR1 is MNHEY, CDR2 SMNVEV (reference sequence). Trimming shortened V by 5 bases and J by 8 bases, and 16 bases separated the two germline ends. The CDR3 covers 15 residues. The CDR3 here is CASSPKQGKDSPLHF. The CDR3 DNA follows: TGTGCCAGCAGTCCCAAACAGGGTAAGGATTCACCCCTCCACTTT.

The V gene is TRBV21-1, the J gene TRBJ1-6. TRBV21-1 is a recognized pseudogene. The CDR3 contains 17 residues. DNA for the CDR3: TGTGCCAGCAGCAAAATGAACCCGACGGAGCCACGGTCACCCCTCCACTTT. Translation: CASSKMNPTEPRSPLHF.

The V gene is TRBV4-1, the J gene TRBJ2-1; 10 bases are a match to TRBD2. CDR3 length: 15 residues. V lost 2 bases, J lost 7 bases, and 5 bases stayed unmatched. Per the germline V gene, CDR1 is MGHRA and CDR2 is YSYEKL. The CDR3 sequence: CASSQSGGAFNEQFF. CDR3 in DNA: TGCGCCAGCAGCCAAAGCGGGGGGGCCTTTAATGAGCAGTTCTTC.

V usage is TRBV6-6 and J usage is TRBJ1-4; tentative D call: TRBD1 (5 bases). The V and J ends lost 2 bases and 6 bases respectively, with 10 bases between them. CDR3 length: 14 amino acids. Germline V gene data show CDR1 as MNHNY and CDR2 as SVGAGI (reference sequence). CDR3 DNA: TGTGCCAGCAGTTACCGGGGAGGGGATGAAAAACTGTTTTTT. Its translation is CASSYRGGDEKLFF.

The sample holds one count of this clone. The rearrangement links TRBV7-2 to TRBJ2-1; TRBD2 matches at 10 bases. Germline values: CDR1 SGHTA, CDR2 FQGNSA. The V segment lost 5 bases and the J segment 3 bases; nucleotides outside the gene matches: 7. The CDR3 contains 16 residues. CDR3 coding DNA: TGTGCCAGCAGCCTCATAGCGGGGGGAAACTACAATGAGCAGTTCTTC. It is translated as CASSLIAGGNYNEQFF. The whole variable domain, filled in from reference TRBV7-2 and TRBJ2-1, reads GAGVSQSPSNKVTEKGKDVELRCDPISGHTALYWYRQSLGQGLEFLIYFQGNSAPDKSGLPSDRFSAERTGGSVSTLTIQRTQQEDSAVYLCASSLIAGGNYNEQFFGPGTRLTVL.

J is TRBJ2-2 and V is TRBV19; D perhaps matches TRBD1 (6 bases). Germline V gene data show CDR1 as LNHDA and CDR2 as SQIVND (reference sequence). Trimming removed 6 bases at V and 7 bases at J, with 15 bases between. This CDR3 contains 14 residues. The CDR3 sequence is CASSVTGSGGELFF. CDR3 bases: TGTGCCAGTAGCGTTACAGGGTCTGGCGGGGAGCTGTTTTTT. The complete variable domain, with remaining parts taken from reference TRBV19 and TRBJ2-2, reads DGGITQSPKYLFRKEGQNVTLSCEQNLNHDAMYWYRQDPGQGLRLIYYSQIVNDFQKGDIAEGYSVSREKKESFPLTVTSAQKNPTAFYLCASSVTGSGGELFFGEGSRLTVL.

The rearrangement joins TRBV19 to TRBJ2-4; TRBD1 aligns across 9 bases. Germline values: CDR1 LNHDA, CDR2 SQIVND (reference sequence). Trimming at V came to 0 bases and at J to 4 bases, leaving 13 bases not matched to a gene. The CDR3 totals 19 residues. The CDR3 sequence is CASSIEATGGGFGKNIQYF. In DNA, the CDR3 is TGTGCCAGTAGTATAGAAGCGACAGGGGGGGGTTTTGGTAAAAACATTCAGTACTTC.

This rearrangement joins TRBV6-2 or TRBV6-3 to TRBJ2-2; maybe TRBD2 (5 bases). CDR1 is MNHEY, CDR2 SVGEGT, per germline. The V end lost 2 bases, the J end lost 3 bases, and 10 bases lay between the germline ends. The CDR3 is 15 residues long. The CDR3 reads CASSYGFGDTGELFF. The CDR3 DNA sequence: TGTGCCAGCAGTTACGGCTTCGGGGACACCGGGGAGCTGTTTTTT.

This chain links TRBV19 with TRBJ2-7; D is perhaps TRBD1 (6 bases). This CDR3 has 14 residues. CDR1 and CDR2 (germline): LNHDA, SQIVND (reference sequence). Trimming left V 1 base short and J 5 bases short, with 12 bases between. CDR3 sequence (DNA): TGTGCCAGTAGTATAGGTCCAGGGGTGGACGAGCAGTACTTC. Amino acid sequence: CASSIGPGVDEQYF.

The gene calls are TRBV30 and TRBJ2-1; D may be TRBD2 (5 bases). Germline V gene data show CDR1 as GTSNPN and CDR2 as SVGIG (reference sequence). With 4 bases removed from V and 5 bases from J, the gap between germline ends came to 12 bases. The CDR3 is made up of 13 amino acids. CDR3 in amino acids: CAWTVGDNNEQFF. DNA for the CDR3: TGTGCCTGGACAGTGGGAGACAACAATGAGCAGTTCTTC.

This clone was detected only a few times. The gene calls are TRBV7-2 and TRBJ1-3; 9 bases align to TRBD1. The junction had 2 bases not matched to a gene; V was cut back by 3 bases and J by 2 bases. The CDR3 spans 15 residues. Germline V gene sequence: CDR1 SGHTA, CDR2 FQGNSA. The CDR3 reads CASSFGQGTGNTIYF. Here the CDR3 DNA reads TGTGCCAGCAGCTTCGGACAGGGGACTGGAAACACCATATATTTT.